The rows below give T cell receptor beta chains drawn from one sample of a study of human T cells and chemical hapten exposure. TCRdb re-analysed the RACE reads in MiXCR, keeping a single row per CDR3 protein. The sample carries some 170,000 distinct CDR3 sequences, about a quarter recorded once. The sample here was whole blood, taken in connection with sensitization to the hapten diphenylcyclopropenone (DPC). The source of these receptors is a woman between 18 and 29 years old with alopecia areata. Some clones in this sample may be carry-over from other donors' samples. Each CDR3 is given with its conserved first and last residue. Fields, in order: clone size, V gene, D gene, J gene, CDR3 DNA, CDR3 protein. A D gene is named only where the DNA matches it firmly. Clone size is not always given. Where it is, it says once, few, many or a class for expanded clones.

abundance: few; v_gene: TRBV9; d_gene: .; j_gene: TRBJ1-5; CDR3nt: TGTGCCAGCAGCGTAGGCCAGGGACAGCCCCAGCATTTT; CDR3aa: CASSVGQGQPQHF
abundance: .; v_gene: TRBV4-1; d_gene: .; j_gene: TRBJ2-1; CDR3nt: TGCGCCAGCAGCCGGATCGAGGGCGGTCGGGAGCAGTTCTTC; CDR3aa: CASSRIEGGREQFF
abundance: .; v_gene: TRBV4-2; d_gene: TRBD1; j_gene: TRBJ1-1; CDR3nt: TGTGCCAGCAGCCAAGGGACAGGCACTGAAGCTTTCTTT; CDR3aa: CASSQGTGTEAFF
abundance: few; v_gene: TRBV11-2; d_gene: TRBD2; j_gene: TRBJ2-1; CDR3nt: TGTGCCAGCAGGGGACTAGCGGAGGATGAGCAGTTCTTC; CDR3aa: CASRGLAEDEQFF
abundance: few; v_gene: TRBV6-6; d_gene: .; j_gene: TRBJ2-7; CDR3nt: TGTGCCAGCAGCCCTGCGGATTTATGGAGCTCCTACGAGCAGTACTTC; CDR3aa: CASSPADLWSSYEQYF
abundance: .; v_gene: TRBV27; d_gene: .; j_gene: TRBJ1-1; CDR3nt: TGTGCCAGCAGAGTCGGACAGATGAACACTGAAGCTTTCTTT; CDR3aa: CASRVGQMNTEAFF
abundance: .; v_gene: TRBV12-3/TRBV12-4; d_gene: TRBD2; j_gene: TRBJ2-7; CDR3nt: TGTGCCAGCTCTACTAGCGGGAGTGTGAAGGGCCCCTACGAGCAGTACTTC; CDR3aa: CASSTSGSVKGPYEQYF
abundance: .; v_gene: TRBV7-2; d_gene: .; j_gene: TRBJ2-5; CDR3nt: TGTGCCAGCAGCTTATCGACGCCGCGTGACCAGTACTTC; CDR3aa: CASSLSTPRDQYF
abundance: .; v_gene: TRBV12-3/TRBV12-4; d_gene: TRBD2; j_gene: TRBJ2-5; CDR3nt: TGTGCCAGCAGTTGGGCGGGAGATGGAGAGACCCAGTACTTC; CDR3aa: CASSWAGDGETQYF
abundance: .; v_gene: TRBV20-1; d_gene: .; j_gene: TRBJ2-7; CDR3nt: TGCAGTGCCCGCCGAGGAGAGTTCCGACAGGGAGGTTGGATCGAGCAGTACTTC; CDR3aa: CSARRGEFRQGGWIEQYF
abundance: few; v_gene: TRBV20-1; d_gene: .; j_gene: TRBJ1-3; CDR3nt: TGCAGTGCCTCTAAGGGATCTGGAAACACCATATATTTT; CDR3aa: CSASKGSGNTIYF
abundance: few; v_gene: TRBV7-8; d_gene: TRBD1; j_gene: TRBJ2-1; CDR3nt: TGTGCCAGCAGCCAACGGGACAGTTACAATGAGCAGTTCTTC; CDR3aa: CASSQRDSYNEQFF
abundance: .; v_gene: TRBV12-3/TRBV12-4; d_gene: TRBD1; j_gene: TRBJ1-2; CDR3nt: TGTGCCAGCAGTTTACAGGGGGCGCGGAGCTATGGCTACACCTTC; CDR3aa: CASSLQGARSYGYTF
abundance: few; v_gene: TRBV12-5; d_gene: .; j_gene: TRBJ1-2; CDR3nt: TGTGCTAGTGGGAAGCAGACAGACTATGGCTACACCTTC; CDR3aa: CASGKQTDYGYTF
abundance: .; v_gene: TRBV4-2; d_gene: .; j_gene: TRBJ1-1; CDR3nt: TGTGCCAGCAGCCAACCTACTCCCGGGCGGATGAACACTGAAGCTTTCTTT; CDR3aa: CASSQPTPGRMNTEAFF
abundance: few; v_gene: TRBV27; d_gene: .; j_gene: TRBJ2-3; CDR3nt: TGTGCCAGCAATCGGAGGCCCAGCACAGATACGCAGTATTTT; CDR3aa: CASNRRPSTDTQYF
abundance: few; v_gene: TRBV5-6; d_gene: .; j_gene: TRBJ2-7; CDR3nt: TGTGCCAGCAGCTTGGAACCCCTCCACGAGCAGTACTTC; CDR3aa: CASSLEPLHEQYF
abundance: few; v_gene: TRBV4-2; d_gene: TRBD1; j_gene: TRBJ1-1; CDR3nt: TGTGCCAGCAGCCCGGGACAGGGGCCCGGTGGTGAAGCTTTCTTT; CDR3aa: CASSPGQGPGGEAFF
abundance: few; v_gene: TRBV18; d_gene: .; j_gene: TRBJ2-5; CDR3nt: TGTGCCAGCTCACCACCGTCTCAGTTTAAGACCCAGTACTTC; CDR3aa: CASSPPSQFKTQYF
abundance: .; v_gene: TRBV27; d_gene: .; j_gene: TRBJ1-6; CDR3nt: TGTGCCAGCGGAGGGATACCCCTCCACTTT; CDR3aa: CASGGIPLHF
abundance: .; v_gene: TRBV25-1; d_gene: .; j_gene: TRBJ1-1; CDR3nt: TGTGCCAGCATTGCACCGATGAACACTGAAGCTTTCTTT; CDR3aa: CASIAPMNTEAFF
abundance: many; v_gene: TRBV10-2; d_gene: .; j_gene: TRBJ2-7; CDR3nt: TGCGCCAGCACTCGGGACACTGCCTACGAGCAGTACTTC; CDR3aa: CASTRDTAYEQYF
abundance: .; v_gene: TRBV12-3/TRBV12-4; d_gene: TRBD1; j_gene: TRBJ1-2; CDR3nt: TGTGCCAGCAGTTCAACAGGGGTTGCTGGCTACACCTTC; CDR3aa: CASSSTGVAGYTF
abundance: few; v_gene: TRBV2; d_gene: TRBD1; j_gene: TRBJ1-6; CDR3nt: TGTGCCAGCAGGACAGGGGACCTTTCTCCACTGGGGCGAAATTCACCCCTCCACTTT; CDR3aa: CASRTGDLSPLGRNSPLHF
abundance: .; v_gene: TRBV20-1; d_gene: .; j_gene: TRBJ2-3; CDR3nt: TGCAGTGCGCCCGCTCCCCAGAGAACAACAGATACGCAGTATTTT; CDR3aa: CSAPAPQRTTDTQYF
abundance: .; v_gene: TRBV4-3; d_gene: .; j_gene: TRBJ2-2; CDR3nt: TGCGCCAGCAGCCAAGATGAGGGTAGGGCCGGGGAGCTGTTTTTT; CDR3aa: CASSQDEGRAGELFF
abundance: .; v_gene: TRBV4-3; d_gene: TRBD2; j_gene: TRBJ2-1; CDR3nt: TGCGCCAGCAGCCAAGATTCAAGCGGGGCCTCCTACAATGAGCAGTTCTTC; CDR3aa: CASSQDSSGASYNEQFF
abundance: few; v_gene: TRBV4-3; d_gene: .; j_gene: TRBJ2-1; CDR3nt: TGCGCCAGCAGCCCAGGGTACGGGGAGCAGTTCTTC; CDR3aa: CASSPGYGEQFF
abundance: .; v_gene: TRBV6-4; d_gene: .; j_gene: TRBJ2-3; CDR3nt: TGTGCCAGCAGCCTGAGCCCGGGCCGGGGCACAGATACGCAGTATTTT; CDR3aa: CASSLSPGRGTDTQYF
abundance: .; v_gene: TRBV18; d_gene: TRBD2; j_gene: TRBJ2-7; CDR3nt: TGTGCCAGCTCACCTGCCAGACTAGCTGGTTCCTACGAGCAGTACTTC; CDR3aa: CASSPARLAGSYEQYF
abundance: .; v_gene: TRBV7-2; d_gene: .; j_gene: TRBJ2-4; CDR3nt: TGTGCCAGCAGCTTAGAGTCTTGGGACGTGGTTAAGTTC; CDR3aa: CASSLESWDVVKF
abundance: .; v_gene: TRBV12-3/TRBV12-4; d_gene: .; j_gene: TRBJ2-7; CDR3nt: TGTGCCAGCACCGAAACAGCGCCTACCTACGAGCAGTACTTC; CDR3aa: CASTETAPTYEQYF
abundance: .; v_gene: TRBV2; d_gene: TRBD1; j_gene: TRBJ2-7; CDR3nt: TGTGCCAGCAGTATCGAGACAGGGGGCGTGGGGGAGCAGTACTTC; CDR3aa: CASSIETGGVGEQYF
abundance: .; v_gene: TRBV25-1; d_gene: .; j_gene: TRBJ2-7; CDR3nt: TGTGCCAGCAGTGCGCCGAAGACCGGGCCCTCCTACGAGCAGTACTTC; CDR3aa: CASSAPKTGPSYEQYF
abundance: .; v_gene: TRBV30; d_gene: .; j_gene: TRBJ2-1; CDR3nt: TGTGCCTGGAGTGTAATGGGCAGCTCCTACAATGAGCAGTTCTTC; CDR3aa: CAWSVMGSSYNEQFF
abundance: few; v_gene: TRBV19; d_gene: TRBD1; j_gene: TRBJ2-7; CDR3nt: TGTGCCAGTGAGGGGGCCTCCTACGAGCAGTACTTC; CDR3aa: CASEGASYEQYF
abundance: many; v_gene: TRBV4-3; d_gene: .; j_gene: TRBJ2-1; CDR3nt: TGCGCCAGCAGCCAAGGCCGGGACCGAGCCTACAATGAGCAGTTCTTC; CDR3aa: CASSQGRDRAYNEQFF
abundance: .; v_gene: TRBV21-1; d_gene: .; j_gene: TRBJ2-1; CDR3nt: TGTGCCAGCGGATACAATGAGCAGTTCTTC; CDR3aa: CASGYNEQFF
abundance: many; v_gene: TRBV3-1; d_gene: .; j_gene: TRBJ1-2; CDR3nt: TGTGCCAGCAGCCGGGGTGTTGGCTACACCTTC; CDR3aa: CASSRGVGYTF
abundance: .; v_gene: TRBV9; d_gene: TRBD1; j_gene: TRBJ2-6; CDR3nt: TGTGCCAGCAGCACTCCCGGACAGGGGGGGTCTGGGGCCAACGTCCTGACTTTC; CDR3aa: CASSTPGQGGSGANVLTF
abundance: .; v_gene: TRBV20-1; d_gene: .; j_gene: TRBJ2-3; CDR3nt: TGCAGTTCGACAGCACCCACAGATACGCAGTATTTT; CDR3aa: CSSTAPTDTQYF
abundance: .; v_gene: TRBV3-2; d_gene: .; j_gene: TRBJ2-7; CDR3nt: TGTGCCAGCAGCCAAGGCCGGGGGACTAGCGGGCACTACGAGCAGTACTTC; CDR3aa: CASSQGRGTSGHYEQYF
abundance: .; v_gene: TRBV6-2/TRBV6-3; d_gene: .; j_gene: TRBJ2-7; CDR3nt: TGTGCCAGCAGTTACGACGGCGGGACCTACGAGCAGTACTTC; CDR3aa: CASSYDGGTYEQYF